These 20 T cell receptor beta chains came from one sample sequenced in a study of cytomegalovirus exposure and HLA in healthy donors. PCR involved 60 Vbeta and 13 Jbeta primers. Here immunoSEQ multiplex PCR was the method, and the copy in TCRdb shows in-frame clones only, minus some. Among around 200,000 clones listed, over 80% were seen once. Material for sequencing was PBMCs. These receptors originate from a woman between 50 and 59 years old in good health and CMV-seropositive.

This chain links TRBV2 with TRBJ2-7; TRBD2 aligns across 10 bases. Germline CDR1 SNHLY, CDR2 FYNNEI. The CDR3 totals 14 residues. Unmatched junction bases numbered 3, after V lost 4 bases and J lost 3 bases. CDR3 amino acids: CASSASGGDYEQYF. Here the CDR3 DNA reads TGTGCCAGCAGTGCTAGCGGGGGAGACTACGAGCAGTACTTC.

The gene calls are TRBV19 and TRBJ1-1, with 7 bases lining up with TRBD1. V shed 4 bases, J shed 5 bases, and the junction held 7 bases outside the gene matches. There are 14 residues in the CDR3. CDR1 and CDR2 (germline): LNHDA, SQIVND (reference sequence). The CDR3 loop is CASSRTGFRTEAFF. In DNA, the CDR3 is TGTGCCAGTAGTAGGACAGGATTCCGGACTGAAGCTTTCTTT.

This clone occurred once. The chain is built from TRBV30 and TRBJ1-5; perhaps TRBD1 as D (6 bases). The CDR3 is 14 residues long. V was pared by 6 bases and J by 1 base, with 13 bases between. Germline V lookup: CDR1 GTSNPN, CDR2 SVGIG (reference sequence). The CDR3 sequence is CACSWDISNQPQHF. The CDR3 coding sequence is TGTGCCTGTTCCTGGGACATCAGCAATCAGCCCCAGCATTTT.

CDR3 nucleotide sequence: TGCGCCAGCAGCTTGGCCGGGGGGGCGGAAGAGCAGTACTTC. The encoded protein is CASSLAGGAEEQYF. The chain carries TRBV5-1 and TRBJ2-7; 8 nucleotides match TRBD2. The V gene's germline CDR1 is SGHRS and CDR2 YFSETQ. V lost 0 bases to trimming and J lost 7 bases; unmatched junction nucleotides: 6. The CDR3 runs to 14 residues.

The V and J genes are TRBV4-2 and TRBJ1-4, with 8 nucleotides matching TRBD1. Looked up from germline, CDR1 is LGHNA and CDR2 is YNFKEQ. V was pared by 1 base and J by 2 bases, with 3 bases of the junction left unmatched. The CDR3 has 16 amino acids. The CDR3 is CASSQGQGATNEKLFF. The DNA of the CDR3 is TGTGCCAGCAGCCAAGGGCAGGGGGCCACTAATGAAAAACTGTTTTTT.

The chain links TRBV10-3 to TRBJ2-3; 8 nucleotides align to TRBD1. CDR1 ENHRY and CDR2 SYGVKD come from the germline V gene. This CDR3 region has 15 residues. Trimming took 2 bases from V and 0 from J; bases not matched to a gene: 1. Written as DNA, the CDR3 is TGTGCCATCAGTGAGGACAGGGGTAGCACAGATACGCAGTATTTT. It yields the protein CAISEDRGSTDTQYF.

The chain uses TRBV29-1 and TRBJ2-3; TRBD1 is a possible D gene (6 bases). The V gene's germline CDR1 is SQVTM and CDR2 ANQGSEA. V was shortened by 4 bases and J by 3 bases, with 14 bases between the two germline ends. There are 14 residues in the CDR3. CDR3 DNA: TGCAGCGTTGCATCCCAGAGGGGGACAGATACGCAGTATTTT. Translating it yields CSVASQRGTDTQYF.

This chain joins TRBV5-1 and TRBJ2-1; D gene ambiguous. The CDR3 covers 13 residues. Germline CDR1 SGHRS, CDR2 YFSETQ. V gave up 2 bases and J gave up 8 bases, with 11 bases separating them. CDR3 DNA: TGCGCCAGCAGCTTTTCTCGTTCCTATGAGCAGTTCTTC. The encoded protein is CASSFSRSYEQFF.

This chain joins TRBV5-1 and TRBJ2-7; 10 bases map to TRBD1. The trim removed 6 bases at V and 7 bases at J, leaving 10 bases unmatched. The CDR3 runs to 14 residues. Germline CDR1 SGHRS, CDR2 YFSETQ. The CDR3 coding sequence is TGCGCCAGCAACCCGAGACAGGGGGCCGGGGAGCAGTACTTC. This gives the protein CASNPRQGAGEQYF.

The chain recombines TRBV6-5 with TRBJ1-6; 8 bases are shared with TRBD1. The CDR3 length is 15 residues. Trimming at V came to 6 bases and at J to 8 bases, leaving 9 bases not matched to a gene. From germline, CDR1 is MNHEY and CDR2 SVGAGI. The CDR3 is CASSPDRVVYSPLHF. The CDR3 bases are TGTGCCAGCAGCCCGGACAGGGTTGTTTATTCACCCCTCCACTTT.

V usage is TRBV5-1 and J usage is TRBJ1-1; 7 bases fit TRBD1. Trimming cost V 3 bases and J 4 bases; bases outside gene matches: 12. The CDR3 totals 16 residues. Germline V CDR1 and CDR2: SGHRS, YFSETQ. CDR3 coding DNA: TGCGCCAGCAGCTCGGGGGGGGCAGGGGGACTCACTGAAGCTTTCTTT. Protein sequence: CASSSGGAGGLTEAFF.

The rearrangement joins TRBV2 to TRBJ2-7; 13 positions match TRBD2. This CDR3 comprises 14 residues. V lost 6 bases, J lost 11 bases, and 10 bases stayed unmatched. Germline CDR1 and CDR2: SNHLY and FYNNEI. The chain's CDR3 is CASRPRLAGGRKYF. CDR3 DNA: TGTGCCAGCAGGCCCAGACTAGCGGGGGGCCGAAAGTACTTC.

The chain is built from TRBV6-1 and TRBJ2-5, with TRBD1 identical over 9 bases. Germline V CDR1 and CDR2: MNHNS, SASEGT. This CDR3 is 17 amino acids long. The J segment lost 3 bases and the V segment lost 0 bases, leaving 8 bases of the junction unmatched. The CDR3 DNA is TGTGCCAGCAGTGAAGCGGGGGTCTGGGACAGGGAAGAGACCCAGTACTTC. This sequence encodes CASSEAGVWDREETQYF.

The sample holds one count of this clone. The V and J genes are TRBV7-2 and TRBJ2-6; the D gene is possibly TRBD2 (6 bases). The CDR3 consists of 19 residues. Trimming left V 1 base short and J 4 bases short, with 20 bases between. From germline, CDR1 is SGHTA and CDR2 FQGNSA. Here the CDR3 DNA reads TGTGCCAGCAGCTTAGTAGGAGGGAAACCCCCGTTAGGGGCCAACGTCCTGACTTTC. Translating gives CASSLVGGKPPLGANVLTF. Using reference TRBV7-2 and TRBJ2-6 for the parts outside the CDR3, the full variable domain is GAGVSQSPSNKVTEKGKDVELRCDPISGHTALYWYRQSLGQGLEFLIYFQGNSAPDKSGLPSDRFSAERTGGSVSTLTIQRTQQEDSAVYLCASSLVGGKPPLGANVLTFGAGSRLTVL.

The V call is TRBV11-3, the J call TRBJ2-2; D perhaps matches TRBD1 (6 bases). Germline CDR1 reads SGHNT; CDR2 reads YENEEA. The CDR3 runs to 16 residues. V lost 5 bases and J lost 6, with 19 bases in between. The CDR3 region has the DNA TGTGCCAGCAGCCCTGGGATGGGGGCGCTTCCCGGGGAGCTGTTTTTT. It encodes CASSPGMGALPGELFF. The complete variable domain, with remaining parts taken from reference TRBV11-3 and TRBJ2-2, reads EAGVVQSPRYKIIEKKQPVAFWCNPISGHNTLYWYLQNLGQGPELLIRYENEEAVDDSQLPKDRFSAERLKGVDSTLKIQPAELGDSAVYLCASSPGMGALPGELFFGEGSRLTVL.

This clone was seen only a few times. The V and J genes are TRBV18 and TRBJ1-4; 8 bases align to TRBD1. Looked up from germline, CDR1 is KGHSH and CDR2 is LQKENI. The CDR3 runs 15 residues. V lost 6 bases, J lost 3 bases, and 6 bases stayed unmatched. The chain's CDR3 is CASSQDRAANEKLFF. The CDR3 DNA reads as TGTGCCAGCTCCCAGGACAGGGCGGCTAATGAAAAACTGTTTTTT.

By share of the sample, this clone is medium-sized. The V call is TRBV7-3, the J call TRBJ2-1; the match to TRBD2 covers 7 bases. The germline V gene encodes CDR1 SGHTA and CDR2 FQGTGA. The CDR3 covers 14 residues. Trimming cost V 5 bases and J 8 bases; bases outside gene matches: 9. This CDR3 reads CASSITSASDEQFF. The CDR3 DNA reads TGTGCCAGCAGCATCACTAGCGCTTCGGATGAGCAGTTCTTC.

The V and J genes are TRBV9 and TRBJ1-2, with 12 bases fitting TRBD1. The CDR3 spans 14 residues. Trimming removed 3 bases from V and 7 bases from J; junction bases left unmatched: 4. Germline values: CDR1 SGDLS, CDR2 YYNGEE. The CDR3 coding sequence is TGTGCCAGCAGCGGGGGACAGGGGGCGCCTGGCTACACCTTC. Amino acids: CASSGGQGAPGYTF.

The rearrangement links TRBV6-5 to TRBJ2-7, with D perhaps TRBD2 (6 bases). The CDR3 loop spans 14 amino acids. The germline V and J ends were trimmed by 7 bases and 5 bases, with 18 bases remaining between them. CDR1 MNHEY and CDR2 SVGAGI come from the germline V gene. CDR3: CASTPEGNAHEQYF. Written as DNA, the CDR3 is TGTGCCAGCACCCCGGAGGGGAATGCCCACGAGCAGTACTTC.

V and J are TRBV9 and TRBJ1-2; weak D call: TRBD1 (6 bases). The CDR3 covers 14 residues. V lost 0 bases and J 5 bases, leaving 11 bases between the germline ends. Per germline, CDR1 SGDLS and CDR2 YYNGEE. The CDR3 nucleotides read TGTGCCAGCAGCGTAGAGCCCCAGGGGTATGGCTACACCTTC. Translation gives CASSVEPQGYGYTF.